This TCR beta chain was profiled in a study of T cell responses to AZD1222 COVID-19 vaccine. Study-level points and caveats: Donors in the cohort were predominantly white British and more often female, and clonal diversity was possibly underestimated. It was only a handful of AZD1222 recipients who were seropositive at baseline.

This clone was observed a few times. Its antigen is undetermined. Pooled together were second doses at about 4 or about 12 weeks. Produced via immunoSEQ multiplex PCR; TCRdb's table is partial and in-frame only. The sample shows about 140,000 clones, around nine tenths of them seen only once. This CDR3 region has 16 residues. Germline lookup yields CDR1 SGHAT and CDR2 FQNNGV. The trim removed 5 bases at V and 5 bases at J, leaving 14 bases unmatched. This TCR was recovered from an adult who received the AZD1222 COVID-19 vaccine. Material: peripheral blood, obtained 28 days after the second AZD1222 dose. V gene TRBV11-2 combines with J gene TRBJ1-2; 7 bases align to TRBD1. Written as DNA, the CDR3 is TGTGCCAGCAGCGCGTTACAGGGGCCGAGGCTTTATGGCTACACCTTC. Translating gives CASSALQGPRLYGYTF. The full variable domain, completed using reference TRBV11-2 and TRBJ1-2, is EAGVAQSPRYKIIEKRQSVAFWCNPISGHATLYWYQQILGQGPKLLIQFQNNGVVDDSQLPKDRFSAERLKGVDSTLKIQPAKLEDSAVYLCASSALQGPRLYGYTFGSGTRLTVV.